The rows below give T cell receptor beta chains drawn from one sample of a study of T cells in Graves' hyperthyroidism and ophthalmopathy. TCRdb re-called the multiplex PCR reads with MiXCR, one entry per CDR3 protein. The data hold a few hundred thousand distinct CDR3 sequences, with more than 14% observed a single time. Sequenced material: blood. Receptor source: a woman in her 30s with Graves' ophthalmopathy. The CDR3 runs from the conserved cysteine through the conserved F or W. A D gene is named only where the DNA matches it firmly. Clone sizes are given selectively: once, few, many, or a class where the clone is expanded.

CDR3aa,CDR3nt,d_gene,j_gene,v_gene,len,abundance
CASSLGPGNAEAFF,TGTGCCAGCAGTTTAGGGCCGGGGAACGCTGAAGCTTTCTTT,-,TRBJ1-1,TRBV28,14,many
CASSYKVQRGELFF,TGTGCCAGCAGTTACAAGGTTCAGCGGGGGGAGCTGTTTTTT,-,TRBJ2-2,TRBV6-5,14,few
CSARQGGALETEAFF,TGCAGTGCCCGCCAGGGGGGGGCTTTAGAAACTGAAGCTTTCTTT,TRBD1,TRBJ1-1,TRBV20-1,15,-
CASSPPGHSYNEQFF,TGTGCCAGCAGCCCACCGGGACATAGCTACAATGAGCAGTTCTTC,-,TRBJ2-1,TRBV3-1,15,many
CASTQDRFTGGYTF,TGTGCCAGCACCCAGGACAGGTTCACAGGTGGCTACACCTTC,TRBD1,TRBJ1-2,TRBV6-1,14,many
CASSPQVSNQPQHF,TGTGCCAGCAGTCCCCAGGTAAGCAATCAGCCCCAGCATTTT,-,TRBJ1-5,TRBV12-3/TRBV12-4,14,many
CSAGTLNTEAFF,TGCAGCGCCGGGACTCTGAACACTGAAGCTTTCTTT,-,TRBJ1-1,TRBV29-1,12,many
CASSSETSGGNTGELFF,TGTGCCAGCAGCTCCGAGACTAGCGGGGGGAACACCGGGGAGCTGTTTTTT,TRBD2,TRBJ2-2,TRBV11-3,17,many
CASSGTGKEQYF,TGTGCCAGCAGCGGCACAGGGAAGGAGCAGTACTTC,-,TRBJ2-7,TRBV9,12,few
CASSSTGAQLTDTQYF,TGTGCCAGCAGTTCGACCGGGGCCCAGTTGACAGATACGCAGTATTTT,-,TRBJ2-3,TRBV12-3/TRBV12-4,16,many
CASSLGTLSLAFF,TGTGCCAGCAGCTTGGGAACCTTGAGTCTAGCTTTCTTT,-,TRBJ1-1,TRBV5-5,13,many
CASGSESDTQYF,TGCGCCAGCGGATCGGAGTCAGATACGCAGTATTTT,-,TRBJ2-3,TRBV10-2,12,-
CASSQGVAAVQHF,TGTGCCAGCAGCCAAGGGGTTGCAGCCGTCCAGCATTTT,-,TRBJ1-5,TRBV3-1,13,many
CSATGTVYLSEQFF,TGCAGTGCTACCGGGACGGTCTATCTAAGTGAGCAGTTCTTC,-,TRBJ2-1,TRBV20-1,14,-
CSARFLGTEAFF,TGCAGTGCTAGGTTTCTGGGAACTGAAGCTTTCTTT,-,TRBJ1-1,TRBV20-1,12,many
CASSNRDRAYGYTF,TGTGCCAGCAGTAACCGGGACAGGGCCTATGGCTACACCTTC,TRBD1,TRBJ1-2,TRBV28,14,many
CASSPGVRGYEQYF,TGTGCCAGCAGTCCCGGGGTCAGGGGTTACGAGCAGTACTTC,-,TRBJ2-7,TRBV28,14,many
CASSGGETGYDTQYF,TGTGCCAGCAGCGGCGGTGAAACAGGGTACGATACGCAGTATTTT,-,TRBJ2-3,TRBV9,15,few
CASSRRATGGVKETQYF,TGTGCCAGCAGCCGGAGGGCGACAGGGGGTGTGAAAGAGACCCAGTACTTC,TRBD1,TRBJ2-5,TRBV13,17,many
CASSSSVNSGNTIYF,TGTGCCAGCAGCTCCTCGGTGAACTCTGGAAACACCATATATTTT,-,TRBJ1-3,TRBV3-1,15,many
CASSLDRGRGNTIYF,TGTGCCAGCAGCCTCGACAGGGGGCGAGGAAACACCATATATTTT,TRBD1,TRBJ1-3,TRBV13,15,few
CASSFPTARHLAQETQYF,TGTGCCAGCAGCTTTCCCACGGCCCGACATTTAGCGCAAGAGACCCAGTACTTC,-,TRBJ2-5,TRBV11-2,18,many
CASSRSGAADYVDYTF,TGCGCCAGCAGCCGGAGCGGGGCTGCAGACTATGTGGACTACACCTTC,-,TRBJ1-2,TRBV5-1,16,many
CASSKEGTTSYNEQFF,TGTGCCAGCAGCAAGGAGGGGACAACCTCCTACAATGAGCAGTTCTTC,-,TRBJ2-1,TRBV2,16,many
CASIYRWGQLNEKLFF,TGTGCCAGCATTTACCGGTGGGGGCAGCTTAATGAAAAACTGTTTTTT,-,TRBJ1-4,TRBV2,16,many
CASSVSLRGGSYNEQFF,TGTGCCAGCAGCGTATCTCTACGGGGGGGCTCCTACAATGAGCAGTTCTTC,TRBD2,TRBJ2-1,TRBV9,17,-
CASSPSGRHSYEQYF,TGTGCCAGCAGCCCCTCAGGGCGGCATTCCTACGAGCAGTACTTC,-,TRBJ2-7,TRBV28,15,many
CASSPNIGLASDTQYF,TGTGCCAGCAGCCCCAATATCGGACTAGCATCAGATACGCAGTATTTT,TRBD2,TRBJ2-3,TRBV7-2,16,many
CSARGGGRIRDTEAFF,TGCAGTGCTAGAGGGGGGGGGAGGATAAGGGACACTGAAGCTTTCTTT,-,TRBJ1-1,TRBV20-1,16,-
CASSFVGPARDEQFF,TGTGCCAGCAGTTTCGTAGGCCCTGCTCGGGATGAGCAGTTCTTC,-,TRBJ2-1,TRBV12-3/TRBV12-4,15,many
CASSLYPPQWSKNSNQPQHF,TGTGCCAGCAGTTTATACCCCCCTCAGTGGTCGAAGAATAGCAATCAGCCCCAGCATTTT,-,TRBJ1-5,TRBV27,20,many
CARINYGYTF,TGCGCCAGGATCAACTATGGCTACACCTTC,-,TRBJ1-2,TRBV10-2,10,many
CASSHLTPTGEQFF,TGCGCCAGCAGCCATTTGACCCCGACGGGTGAGCAGTTCTTC,-,TRBJ2-1,TRBV4-1,14,few
CASSQGGGDTEAFF,TGCGCCAGCAGCCAAGGGGGGGGGGACACTGAAGCTTTCTTT,-,TRBJ1-1,TRBV4-1,14,few
CASRDAGRNEQFF,TGTGCCAGCAGAGACGCCGGGCGCAATGAGCAGTTCTTC,-,TRBJ2-1,TRBV12-3/TRBV12-4,13,-
CASSLGTEVGYEQYF,TGTGCCAGCAGCTTAGGGACAGAGGTAGGCTACGAGCAGTACTTC,TRBD1,TRBJ2-7,TRBV7-3,15,many
CASSFMTGGTEKLFF,TGCGCCAGCAGCTTCATGACAGGGGGCACTGAAAAACTGTTTTTT,TRBD1,TRBJ1-4,TRBV5-1,15,-
CASSHGQRGNEQFF,TGTGCCAGCAGTCATGGACAGAGAGGCAATGAGCAGTTCTTC,-,TRBJ2-1,TRBV6-2/TRBV6-3,14,many